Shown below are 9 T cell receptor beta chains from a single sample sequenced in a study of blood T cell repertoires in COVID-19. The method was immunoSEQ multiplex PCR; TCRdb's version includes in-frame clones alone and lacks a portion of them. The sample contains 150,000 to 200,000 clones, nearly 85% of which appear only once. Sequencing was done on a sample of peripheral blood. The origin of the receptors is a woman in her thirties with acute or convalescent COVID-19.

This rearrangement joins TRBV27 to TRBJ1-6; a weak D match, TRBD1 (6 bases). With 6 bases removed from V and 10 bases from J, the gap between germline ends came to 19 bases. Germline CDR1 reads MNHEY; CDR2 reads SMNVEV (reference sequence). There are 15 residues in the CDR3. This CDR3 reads CASSPAWEGGSPLHF. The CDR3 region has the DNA TGTGCCAGCAGCCCGGCGTGGGAGGGGGGATCACCCCTCCACTTT.

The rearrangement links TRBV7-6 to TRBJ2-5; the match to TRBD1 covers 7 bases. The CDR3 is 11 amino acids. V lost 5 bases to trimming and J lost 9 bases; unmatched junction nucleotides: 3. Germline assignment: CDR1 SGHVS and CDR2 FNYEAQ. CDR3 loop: CASSLGTAQYF. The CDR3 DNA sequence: TGTGCCAGCAGCCTCGGGACAGCCCAGTACTTC.

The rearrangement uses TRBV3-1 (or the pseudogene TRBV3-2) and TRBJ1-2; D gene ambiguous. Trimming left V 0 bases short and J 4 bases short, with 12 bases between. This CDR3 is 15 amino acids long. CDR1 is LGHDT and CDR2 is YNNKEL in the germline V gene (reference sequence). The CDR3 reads CASSQDEGSSYGYTF. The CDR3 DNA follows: TGTGCCAGCAGCCAAGATGAGGGATCCTCCTATGGCTACACCTTC.

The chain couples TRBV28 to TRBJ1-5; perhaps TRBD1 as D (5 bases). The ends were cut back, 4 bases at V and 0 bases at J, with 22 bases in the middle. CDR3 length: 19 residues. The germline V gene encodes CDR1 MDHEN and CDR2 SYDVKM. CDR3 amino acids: CASSSQRADRPYSNQPQHF. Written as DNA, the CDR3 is TGTGCCAGCAGTTCCCAACGCGCCGACAGACCATATAGCAATCAGCCCCAGCATTTT.

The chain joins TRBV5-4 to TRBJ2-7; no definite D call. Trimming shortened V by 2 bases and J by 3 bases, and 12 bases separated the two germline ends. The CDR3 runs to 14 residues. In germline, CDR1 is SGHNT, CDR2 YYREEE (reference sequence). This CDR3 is CASSFSGSNYEQYF. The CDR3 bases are TGTGCCAGCAGCTTCTCCGGGTCAAACTACGAGCAGTACTTC.

CDR3 amino acids: CASSGGLTTGELFF. CDR3 coding DNA: TGTGCCAGTAGCGGGGGGCTAACAACCGGGGAGCTGTTTTTT. This rearrangement joins TRBV6-5 to TRBJ2-2, with 10 nucleotides matching TRBD2. Trimming cost V 9 bases and J 5 bases; bases outside gene matches: 6. Per germline, CDR1 MNHEY and CDR2 SVGAGI. The CDR3 covers 14 residues.

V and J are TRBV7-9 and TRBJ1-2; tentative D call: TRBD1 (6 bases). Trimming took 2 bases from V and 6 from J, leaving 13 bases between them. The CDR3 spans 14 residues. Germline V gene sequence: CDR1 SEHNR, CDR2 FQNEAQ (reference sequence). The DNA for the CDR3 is TGTGCCAGCAGCTTAAGGGACAAGGGAGATGGCTACACCTTC. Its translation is CASSLRDKGDGYTF.

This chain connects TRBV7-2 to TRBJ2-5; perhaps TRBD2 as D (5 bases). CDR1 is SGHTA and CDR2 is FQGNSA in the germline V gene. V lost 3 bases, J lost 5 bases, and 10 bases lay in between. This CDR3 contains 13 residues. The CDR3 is CASSFWTGETQYF. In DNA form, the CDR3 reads TGTGCCAGCAGCTTTTGGACGGGGGAGACCCAGTACTTC.

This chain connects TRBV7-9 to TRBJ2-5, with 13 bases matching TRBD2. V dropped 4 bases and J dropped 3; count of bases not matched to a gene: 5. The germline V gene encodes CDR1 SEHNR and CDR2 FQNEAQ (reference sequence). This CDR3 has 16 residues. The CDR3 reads CASSWAGLAGEETQYF. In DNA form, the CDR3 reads TGTGCCAGCAGCTGGGCTGGACTAGCGGGAGAAGAGACCCAGTACTTC.